Below are 15 T cell receptor beta chains sequenced from a single sample in a study of T cell responses to AZD1222 COVID-19 vaccine. The data were produced by immunoSEQ multiplex PCR, yet TCRdb's version contains in-frame clones alone and is incomplete. The sample includes approximately 140,000 clones, 85% to 95% of them seen just once. The sample consisted of peripheral blood, taken on day 0 of MenACWY control vaccination. The source of these receptors is an adult in good health.

The V call is TRBV18, the J call TRBJ2-1; 9 nucleotides line up with TRBD2. The V and J ends lost 3 bases and 5 bases, in that order; junction bases with no gene match: 8. Germline V lookup: CDR1 KGHSH, CDR2 LQKENI. This CDR3 is 16 amino acids long. CDR3 residues: CASSPFRLAENNEQFF. For the CDR3, the DNA is TGTGCCAGCTCACCCTTTAGACTAGCGGAAAACAATGAGCAGTTCTTC.

This clone has a handful of counts. The chain carries TRBV2 and TRBJ2-2; weak D call: TRBD2 (7 bases). The V gene's germline CDR1 is SNHLY and CDR2 FYNNEI. The length of the CDR3 is 16 residues. Deletions cut 5 bases from V and 5 bases from J, with 18 bases between. CDR3 in amino acids: CASSPRGAAGTGELFF. The CDR3 nucleotides are TGTGCCAGCAGTCCACGGGGGGCCGCGGGAACCGGGGAGCTGTTTTTT.

The genes are TRBV28 and TRBJ1-2, with D possibly being TRBD1 (5 bases). The CDR3 contains 17 residues. Trimming left V 4 bases short and J 0 bases short, with 18 bases between. Germline V gives CDR1 MDHEN, CDR2 SYDVKM. The CDR3 coding sequence is TGTGCCAGCAGTTCTTGGAGGGAGGGGCGTCCTAACTATGGCTACACCTTC. It codes for CASSSWREGRPNYGYTF.

The gene calls are TRBV5-4 and TRBJ2-2; 13 nucleotides align to TRBD2. The CDR3 has 18 residues. V lost 3 bases to trimming and J lost 0 bases; unmatched junction nucleotides: 5. Per the germline V gene, CDR1 is SGHNT and CDR2 is YYREEE (reference sequence). The CDR3 DNA reads TGTGCCAGCAGCTCGAGACTAGCGGGGGGCCCGAACACCGGGGAGCTGTTTTTT. Protein: CASSSRLAGGPNTGELFF.

This chain connects TRBV14 to TRBJ1-2; possibly TRBD1 for D (6 bases). This CDR3 comprises 18 residues. The ends were cut back, 4 bases at V and 2 bases at J, with 23 bases in the middle. CDR1 and CDR2 from the germline V gene are SGHDN and FVKESK. This chain's CDR3 is CASSRRLLFRGPNYGYTF. Written as DNA, the CDR3 is TGTGCCAGCAGCCGACGCTTACTCTTCAGGGGCCCAAACTATGGCTACACCTTC. Complete variable domain (other parts from reference TRBV14 and TRBJ1-2): EAGVTQFPSHSVIEKGQTVTLRCDPISGHDNLYWYRRVMGKEIKFLLHFVKESKQDESGMPNNRFLAERTGGTYSTLKVQPAELEDSGVYFCASSRRLLFRGPNYGYTFGSGTRLTVV.

The chain joins TRBV2 to TRBJ1-5; the D gene is possibly TRBD1 (6 bases). Germline-derived CDR1 and CDR2 are SNHLY and FYNNEI. V lost 7 bases to trimming and J lost 3 bases, with 13 bases between them. The CDR3 extends over 14 amino acids. CDR3 protein: CASTGESNNQPQHF. Here the CDR3 DNA reads TGTGCCAGCACAGGGGAGAGTAACAATCAGCCCCAGCATTTT.

The chain carries TRBV24-1 and TRBJ1-1, with 11 positions matching TRBD1. After removal of 4 bases from V and 5 bases from J, the junction contained 5 bases not matched to a gene. CDR3 length: 15 amino acids. In germline, CDR1 is KGHDR, CDR2 SFDVKD. CDR3 nucleotides: TGTGCCACCAGTGAAGGACAGGGGGCAAGGACTGAAGCTTTCTTT. The encoded protein is CATSEGQGARTEAFF.

The chain joins TRBV6-5 to TRBJ1-2; TRBD1 matches 7 bases. This CDR3 comprises 15 residues. The germline gives CDR1 MNHEY, CDR2 SVGAGI. V trimming: 5 bases; J trimming: 2 bases; junction bases outside the gene matches: 8. CDR3 amino acids: CASSQGEFGNYGYTF. CDR3 in DNA: TGTGCCAGCAGTCAGGGGGAGTTTGGGAACTATGGCTACACCTTC.

The chain has TRBV24-1 and TRBJ1-2; D gene ambiguous. V dropped 2 bases and J dropped 0 bases, with 0 bases sitting between them. This CDR3 is 12 amino acids long. The germline V gene encodes CDR1 KGHDR and CDR2 SFDVKD. CDR3 DNA: TGTGCCACCAGTGATTCTAACTATGGCTACACCTTC. Encoded protein: CATSDSNYGYTF.

This clone was recorded only once. V usage is TRBV2 and J usage is TRBJ2-1; TRBD2 agrees at 14 bases. The junction had 7 bases not matched to a gene; V was cut back by 6 bases and J by 9 bases. The length of the CDR3 is 15 residues. Germline lookup yields CDR1 SNHLY and CDR2 FYNNEI. The CDR3 region has the DNA TGTGCCAGCAGAGGACTAGCGGGAGGAGGGGGTGAGCAGTTCTTC. As protein: CASRGLAGGGGEQFF.

The chain carries TRBV24-1 and TRBJ1-6; weak D call: TRBD1 (5 bases). The germline V and J ends were trimmed by 7 bases and 0 bases, with 12 bases remaining between them. This CDR3 has 16 amino acids. Germline V gene sequence: CDR1 KGHDR, CDR2 SFDVKD. Written as DNA, the CDR3 is TGTGCCACCAGCCTGTGGGGGAACTCCTATAATTCACCCCTCCACTTT. Translation gives CATSLWGNSYNSPLHF.

This chain uses TRBV2 with TRBJ1-5; D gene unclear. The CDR3 spans 14 residues. Germline V gene data show CDR1 as SNHLY and CDR2 as FYNNEI. Trimming stripped 1 base from V and 6 bases from J, with 10 bases between. DNA of the CDR3: TGTGCCAGCAGTGAAGTAAGGGTTTCTCAGCCCCAGCATTTT. Protein sequence: CASSEVRVSQPQHF.

This chain joins TRBV28 and TRBJ2-7; D is uncertain. The CDR3 sequence is 14 residues long. The V gene lost 10 bases and the J gene lost 3 bases, with 19 bases spanning the gap. CDR1 is MDHEN, CDR2 SYDVKM, per germline. CDR3 sequence: CATIARVRIYEQYF. Written as DNA, the CDR3 is TGTGCCACCATTGCAAGGGTCCGAATCTACGAGCAGTACTTC.

This chain uses TRBV24-1 with TRBJ1-4; 7 bases align to TRBD1. Unmatched junction bases numbered 1, after V lost 5 bases and J lost 2 bases. CDR1 is KGHDR, CDR2 SFDVKD, per germline. The CDR3 covers 14 residues. The chain's CDR3 is CATSGTGTNEKLFF. The CDR3 DNA sequence: TGTGCCACCAGTGGGACAGGTACTAATGAAAAACTGTTTTTT.

This clone was counted once. The chain carries TRBV5-5 and TRBJ2-7, with TRBD2 as a possible D gene (6 bases). The germline V gene has CDR1 SGHKS and CDR2 YYEKEE (reference sequence). V was trimmed by 0 bases and J by 3 bases, leaving 10 bases between them. The CDR3 runs 14 residues. The CDR3 region has the DNA TGTGCCAGCAGCTTGGACGGGAGAGGCTACGAGCAGTACTTC. Its protein product is CASSLDGRGYEQYF.